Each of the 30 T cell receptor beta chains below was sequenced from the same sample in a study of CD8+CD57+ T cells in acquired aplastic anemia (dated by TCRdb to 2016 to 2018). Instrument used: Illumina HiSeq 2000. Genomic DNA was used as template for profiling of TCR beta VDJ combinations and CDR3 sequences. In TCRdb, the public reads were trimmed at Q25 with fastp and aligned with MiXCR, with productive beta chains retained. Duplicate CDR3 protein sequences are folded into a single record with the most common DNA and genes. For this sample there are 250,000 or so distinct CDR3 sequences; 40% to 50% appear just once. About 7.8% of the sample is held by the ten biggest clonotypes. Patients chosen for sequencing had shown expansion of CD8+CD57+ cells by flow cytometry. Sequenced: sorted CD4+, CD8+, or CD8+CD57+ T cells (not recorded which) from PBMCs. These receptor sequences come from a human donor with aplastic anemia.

CDR3 sequence: CAISESNTRPTF. Here the CDR3 DNA reads TGTGCCATCAGTGAGTCGAACACCAGGCCCACCTTC. This chain joins TRBV10-3 and TRBJ1-2; D not resolved. The CDR3 totals 12 residues. CDR1 is ENHRY and CDR2 is SYGVKD in the germline V gene. V lost 0 bases, J lost 13 bases, and 12 bases lay in between.

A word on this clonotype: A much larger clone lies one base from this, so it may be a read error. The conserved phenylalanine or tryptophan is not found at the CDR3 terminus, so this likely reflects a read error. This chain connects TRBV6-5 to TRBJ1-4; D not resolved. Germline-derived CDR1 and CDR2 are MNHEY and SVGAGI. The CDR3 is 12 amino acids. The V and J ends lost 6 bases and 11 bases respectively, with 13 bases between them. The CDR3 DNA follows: TGTGCCAGCAGAAGATCCGACGGTAAACTGTTTTCT. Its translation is CASRRSDGKLFS.

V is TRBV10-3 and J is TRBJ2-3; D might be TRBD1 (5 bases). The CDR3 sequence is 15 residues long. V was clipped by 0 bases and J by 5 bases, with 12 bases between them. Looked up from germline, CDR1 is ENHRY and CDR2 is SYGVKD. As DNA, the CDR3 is TGTGCCATCAGTGAGTCGGCGGAAGGGGAAGATACGCAGTATTTT. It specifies CAISESAEGEDTQYF.

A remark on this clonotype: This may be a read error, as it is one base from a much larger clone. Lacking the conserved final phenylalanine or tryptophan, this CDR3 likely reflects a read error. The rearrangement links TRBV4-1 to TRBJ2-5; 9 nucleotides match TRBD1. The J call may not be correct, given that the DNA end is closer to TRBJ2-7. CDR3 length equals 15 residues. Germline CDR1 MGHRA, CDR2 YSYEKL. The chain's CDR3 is CASSQGQGDSYEQYL. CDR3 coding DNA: TGCGCCAGCAGCCAAGGACAGGGGGACTCCTACGAGCAGTACCTC.

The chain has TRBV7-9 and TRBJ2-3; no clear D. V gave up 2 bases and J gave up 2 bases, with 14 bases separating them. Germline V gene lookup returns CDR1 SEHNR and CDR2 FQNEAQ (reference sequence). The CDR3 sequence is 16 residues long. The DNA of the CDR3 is TGTGCCAGCAGCTTAAGGCGTGGCGGCTACACAGATACGCAGTATTTT. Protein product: CASSLRRGGYTDTQYF.

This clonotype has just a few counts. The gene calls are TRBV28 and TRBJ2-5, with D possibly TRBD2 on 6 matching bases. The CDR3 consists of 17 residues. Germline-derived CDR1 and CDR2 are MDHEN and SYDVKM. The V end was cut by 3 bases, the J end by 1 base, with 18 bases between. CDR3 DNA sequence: TGTGCCAGCAGTTTGGAACTAGCCGGGACTCCCCAAGAGACCCAGTACTTC. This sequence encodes CASSLELAGTPQETQYF.

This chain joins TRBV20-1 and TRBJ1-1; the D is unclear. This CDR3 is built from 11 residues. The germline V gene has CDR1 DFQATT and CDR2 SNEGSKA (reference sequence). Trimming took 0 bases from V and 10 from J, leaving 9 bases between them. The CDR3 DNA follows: TGCAGTGCTAGAGATACGACAACAGCTTTCTTT. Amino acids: CSARDTTTAFF.

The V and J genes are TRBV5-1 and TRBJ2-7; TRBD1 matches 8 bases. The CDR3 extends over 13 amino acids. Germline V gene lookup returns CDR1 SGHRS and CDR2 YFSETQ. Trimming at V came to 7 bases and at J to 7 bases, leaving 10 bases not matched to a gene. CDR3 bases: TGCGCCAGCGGAGAGACAGGGGCGAGGGAGCAGTACTTC. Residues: CASGETGAREQYF.

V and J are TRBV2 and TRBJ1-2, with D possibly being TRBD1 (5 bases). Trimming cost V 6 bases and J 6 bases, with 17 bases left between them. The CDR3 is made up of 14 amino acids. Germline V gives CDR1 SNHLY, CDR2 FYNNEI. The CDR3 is CASRLAGGVDGYTF. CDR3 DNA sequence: TGTGCCAGCAGGTTAGCGGGAGGGGTGGATGGCTACACCTTC.

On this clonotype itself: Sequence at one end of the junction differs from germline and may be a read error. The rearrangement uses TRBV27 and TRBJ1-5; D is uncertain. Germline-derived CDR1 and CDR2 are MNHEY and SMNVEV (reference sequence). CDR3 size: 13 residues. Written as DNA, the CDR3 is TGTGCCAGCAGAGGGCCTAGCGATCAGCCCCAGCATTTT. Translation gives CASRGPSDQPQHF.

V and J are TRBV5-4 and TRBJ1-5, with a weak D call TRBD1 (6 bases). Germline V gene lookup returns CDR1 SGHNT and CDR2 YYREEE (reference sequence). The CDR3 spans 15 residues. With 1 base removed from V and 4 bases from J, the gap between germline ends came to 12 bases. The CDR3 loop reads CASSLTGHGNQPQHF. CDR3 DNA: TGTGCCAGCAGCTTGACAGGGCACGGGAATCAGCCCCAGCATTTT.

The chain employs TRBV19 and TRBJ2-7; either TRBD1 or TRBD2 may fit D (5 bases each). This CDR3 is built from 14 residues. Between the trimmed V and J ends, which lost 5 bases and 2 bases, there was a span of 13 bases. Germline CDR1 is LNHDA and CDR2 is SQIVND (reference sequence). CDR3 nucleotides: TGTGCCAGTAGTGACGAGGGGCAGACCTACGAGCAGTACTTC. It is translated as CASSDEGQTYEQYF.

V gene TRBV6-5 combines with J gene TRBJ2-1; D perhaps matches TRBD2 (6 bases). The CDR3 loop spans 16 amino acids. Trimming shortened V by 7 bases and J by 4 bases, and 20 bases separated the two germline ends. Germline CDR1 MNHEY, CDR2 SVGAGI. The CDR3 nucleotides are TGTGCCAGCACCCCGGTGCGGGGCGGGGTATACAATGAGCAGTTCTTC. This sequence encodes CASTPVRGGVYNEQFF.

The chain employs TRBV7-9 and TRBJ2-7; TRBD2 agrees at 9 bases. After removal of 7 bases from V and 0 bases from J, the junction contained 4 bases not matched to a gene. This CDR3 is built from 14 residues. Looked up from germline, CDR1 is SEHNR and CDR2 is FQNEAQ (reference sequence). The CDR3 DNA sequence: TGTGCCAGCAACGTAGCGGGGGACTCCTACGAGCAGTACTTC. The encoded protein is CASNVAGDSYEQYF.

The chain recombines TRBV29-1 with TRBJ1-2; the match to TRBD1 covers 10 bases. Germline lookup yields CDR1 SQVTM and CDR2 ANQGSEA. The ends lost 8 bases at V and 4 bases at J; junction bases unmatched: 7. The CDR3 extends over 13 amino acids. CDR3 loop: CSWGTGAIYGYTF. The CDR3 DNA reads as TGCAGCTGGGGGACAGGGGCGATCTATGGCTACACCTTC.

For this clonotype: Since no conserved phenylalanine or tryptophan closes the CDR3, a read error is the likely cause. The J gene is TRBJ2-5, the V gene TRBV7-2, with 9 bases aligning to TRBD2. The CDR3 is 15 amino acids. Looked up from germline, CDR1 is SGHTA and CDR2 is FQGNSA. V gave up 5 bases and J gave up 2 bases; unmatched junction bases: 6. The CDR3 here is CASSEGLAKQETQYS. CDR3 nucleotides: TGTGCCAGCAGCGAAGGACTAGCGAAACAAGAGACCCAGTACTCC.

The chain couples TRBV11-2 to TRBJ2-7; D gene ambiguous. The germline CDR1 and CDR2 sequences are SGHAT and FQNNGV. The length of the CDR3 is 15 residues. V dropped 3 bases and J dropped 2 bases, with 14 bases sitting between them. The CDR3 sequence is CASSFGWQAAYEQYF. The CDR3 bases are TGTGCCAGCAGCTTCGGGTGGCAGGCTGCCTACGAGCAGTACTTC.

The CDR3, as DNA: TGCAGCGTAACGACAGGGAACCCATACAATGAGCAGTTCTTC. Its translation is CSVTTGNPYNEQFF. The rearrangement links TRBV29-1 to TRBJ2-1; TRBD1 matches at 7 bases. J gave up 4 bases and V 6 bases, and 9 bases lay outside the gene matches. This CDR3 region has 14 residues. Germline loops: CDR1 SQVTM, CDR2 ANQGSEA.

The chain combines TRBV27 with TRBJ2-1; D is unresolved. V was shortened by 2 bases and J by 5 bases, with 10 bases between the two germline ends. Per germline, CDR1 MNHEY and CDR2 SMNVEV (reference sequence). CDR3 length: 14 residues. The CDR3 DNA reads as TGTGCCAGCAGTTTAACCCGACGGAACAATGAGCAGTTCTTC. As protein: CASSLTRRNNEQFF.

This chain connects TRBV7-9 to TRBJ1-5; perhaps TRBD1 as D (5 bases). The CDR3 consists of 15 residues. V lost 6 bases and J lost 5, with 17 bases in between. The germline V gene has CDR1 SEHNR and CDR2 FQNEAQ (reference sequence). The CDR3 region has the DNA TGTGCCAGCAGTGGTAACAGGCCCTCTTATCAGCCCCAGCATTTT. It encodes CASSGNRPSYQPQHF. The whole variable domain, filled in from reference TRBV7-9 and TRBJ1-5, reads DTGVSQNPRHKITKRGQNVTFRCDPISEHNRLYWYRQTLGQGPEFLTYFQNEAQLEKSRLLSDRFSAERPKGSFSTLEIQRTEQGDSAMYLCASSGNRPSYQPQHFGDGTRLSIL.

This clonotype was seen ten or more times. CDR3 sequence (DNA): TGTGCCAGCAGTGTCGAAGCGGGAGGTTCCTACGAGCAGTACTTC. This translates into CASSVEAGGSYEQYF. The chain recombines TRBV6-4 with TRBJ2-7, with 9 bases lining up with TRBD2. Germline lookup yields CDR1 MRHNA and CDR2 SNTAGT. CDR3 length: 15 residues. Trimming cost V 4 bases and J 1 base; bases outside gene matches: 5.

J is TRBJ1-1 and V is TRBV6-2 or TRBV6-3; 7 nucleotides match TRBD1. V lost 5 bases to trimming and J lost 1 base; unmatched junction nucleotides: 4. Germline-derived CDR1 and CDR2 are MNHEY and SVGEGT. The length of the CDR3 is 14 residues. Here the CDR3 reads CASSQTGANTEAFF. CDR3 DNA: TGTGCCAGCAGTCAAACAGGGGCGAACACTGAAGCTTTCTTT.

CDR3 in DNA: TGTGCCATCAGTGATTCGGGAGGTTACAATCAGCCCCAGCATTTT. It specifies CAISDSGGYNQPQHF. The rearrangement uses TRBV10-3 and TRBJ1-5; no clear D gene. This CDR3 is 15 amino acids long. Deletions cut 3 bases from V and 3 bases from J, with 12 bases between. CDR1 ENHRY and CDR2 SYGVKD come from the germline V gene.

The CDR3 protein is CSANLLTGLAGGPSYEQYF. As DNA, the CDR3 is TGCAGTGCCAATCTTCTGACGGGACTAGCGGGAGGGCCGTCCTACGAGCAGTACTTC. V is TRBV20-1 and J is TRBJ2-7; TRBD2 agrees at 16 bases. From germline, CDR1 is DFQATT and CDR2 SNEGSKA (reference sequence). V lost 6 bases, J lost 1 base, and 15 bases stayed unmatched. The CDR3 is made up of 19 amino acids.

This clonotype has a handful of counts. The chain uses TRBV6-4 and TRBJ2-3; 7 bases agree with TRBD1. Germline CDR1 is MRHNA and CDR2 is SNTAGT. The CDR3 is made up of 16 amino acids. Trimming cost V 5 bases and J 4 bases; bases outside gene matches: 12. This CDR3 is CASSPRAGGGADTQYF. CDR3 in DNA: TGTGCCAGCAGTCCCCGGGCAGGGGGTGGTGCAGATACGCAGTATTTT.

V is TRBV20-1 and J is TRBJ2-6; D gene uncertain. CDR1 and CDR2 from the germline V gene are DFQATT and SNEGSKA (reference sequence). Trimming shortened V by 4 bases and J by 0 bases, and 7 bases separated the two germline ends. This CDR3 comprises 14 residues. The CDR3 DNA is TGCAGTGCTAAACATGTCTCTGGGGCCAACGTCCTGACTTTC. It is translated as CSAKHVSGANVLTF.

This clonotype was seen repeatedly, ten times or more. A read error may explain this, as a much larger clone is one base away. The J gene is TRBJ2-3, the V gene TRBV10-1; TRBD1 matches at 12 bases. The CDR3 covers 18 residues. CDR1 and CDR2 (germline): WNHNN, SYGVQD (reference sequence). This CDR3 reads CASSVGTGGLPCTDAQYF. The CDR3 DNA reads TGCGCCAGCAGTGTCGGGACAGGGGGCTTGCCGTGCACAGATGCGCAGTATTTT.

The DNA of the CDR3 is TGCAGTGTTAGGACAGCCAGGGGAGGGAAAACTGAAGCTTTCTTT. Translated: CSVRTARGGKTEAFF. The chain joins TRBV20-1 to TRBJ1-1; the D gene is possibly TRBD1 (6 bases). Germline loops: CDR1 DFQATT, CDR2 SNEGSKA (reference sequence). CDR3 length equals 15 residues. V was pared by 7 bases and J by 5 bases, with 23 bases between.

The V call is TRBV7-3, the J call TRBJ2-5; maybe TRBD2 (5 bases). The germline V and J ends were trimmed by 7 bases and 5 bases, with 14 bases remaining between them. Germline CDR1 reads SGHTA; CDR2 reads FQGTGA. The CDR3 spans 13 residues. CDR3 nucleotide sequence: TGTGCCAGCACTCCTTCGGCGGGTGAGACCCAGTACTTC. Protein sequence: CASTPSAGETQYF. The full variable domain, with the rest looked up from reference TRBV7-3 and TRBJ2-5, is GAGVSQTPSNKVTEKGKYVELRCDPISGHTALYWYRQSLGQGPEFLIYFQGTGAADDSGLPNDRFFAVRPEGSVSTLKIQRTERGDSAVYLCASTPSAGETQYFGPGTRLLVL.

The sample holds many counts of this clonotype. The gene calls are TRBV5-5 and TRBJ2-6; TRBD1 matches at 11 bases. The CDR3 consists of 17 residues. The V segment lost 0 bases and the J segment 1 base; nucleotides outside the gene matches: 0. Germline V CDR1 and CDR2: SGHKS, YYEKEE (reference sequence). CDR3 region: CASSLGDRGSGANVLTF. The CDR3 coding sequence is TGTGCCAGCAGCTTGGGGGACAGGGGGTCTGGGGCCAACGTCCTGACTTTC.